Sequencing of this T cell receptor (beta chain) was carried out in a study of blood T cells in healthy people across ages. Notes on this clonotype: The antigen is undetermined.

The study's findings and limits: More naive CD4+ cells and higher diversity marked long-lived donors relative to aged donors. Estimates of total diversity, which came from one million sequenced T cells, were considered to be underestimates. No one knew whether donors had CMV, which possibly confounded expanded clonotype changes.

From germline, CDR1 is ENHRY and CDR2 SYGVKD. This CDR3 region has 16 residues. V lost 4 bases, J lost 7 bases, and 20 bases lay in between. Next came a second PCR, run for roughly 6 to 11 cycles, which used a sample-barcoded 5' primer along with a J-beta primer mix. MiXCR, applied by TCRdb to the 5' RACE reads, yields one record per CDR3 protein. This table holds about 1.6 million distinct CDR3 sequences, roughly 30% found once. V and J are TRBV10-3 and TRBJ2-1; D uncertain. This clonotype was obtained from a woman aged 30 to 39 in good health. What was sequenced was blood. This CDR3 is CAISGFAQPELNEQFF. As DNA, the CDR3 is TGTGCCATCAGTGGGTTCGCCCAGCCTGAGCTGAATGAGCAGTTCTTC.